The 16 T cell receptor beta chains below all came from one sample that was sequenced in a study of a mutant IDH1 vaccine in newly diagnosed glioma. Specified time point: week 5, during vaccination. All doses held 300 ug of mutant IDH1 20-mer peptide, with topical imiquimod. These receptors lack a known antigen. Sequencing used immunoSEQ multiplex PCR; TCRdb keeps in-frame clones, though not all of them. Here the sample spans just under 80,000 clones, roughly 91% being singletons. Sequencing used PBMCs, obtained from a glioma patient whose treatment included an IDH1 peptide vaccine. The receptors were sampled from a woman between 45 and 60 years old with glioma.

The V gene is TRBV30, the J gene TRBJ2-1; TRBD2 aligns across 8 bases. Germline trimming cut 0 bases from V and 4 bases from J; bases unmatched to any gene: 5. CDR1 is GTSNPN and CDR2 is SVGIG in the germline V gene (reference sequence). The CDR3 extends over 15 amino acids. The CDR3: CAWSVGSGGYNEQFF. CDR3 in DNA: TGTGCCTGGAGTGTTGGGAGCGGGGGATACAATGAGCAGTTCTTC.

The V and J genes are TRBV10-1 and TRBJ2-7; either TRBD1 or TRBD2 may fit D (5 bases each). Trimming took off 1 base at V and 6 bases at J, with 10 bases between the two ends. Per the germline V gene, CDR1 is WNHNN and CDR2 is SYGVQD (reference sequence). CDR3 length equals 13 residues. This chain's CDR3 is CASSEWAGSEQYF. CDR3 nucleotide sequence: TGCGCCAGCAGTGAGTGGGCAGGGAGCGAGCAGTACTTC.

The CDR3 region has the DNA TGTGCCAGCGGCAGTCGACGCATGAACACTGAAGCTTTCTTT. Protein sequence: CASGSRRMNTEAFF. The chain recombines TRBV7-2 with TRBJ1-1; no reliable D call. V lost 8 bases, J lost 0 bases, and 13 bases lay in between. CDR3 length: 14 residues. Germline values: CDR1 SGHTA, CDR2 FQGNSA.

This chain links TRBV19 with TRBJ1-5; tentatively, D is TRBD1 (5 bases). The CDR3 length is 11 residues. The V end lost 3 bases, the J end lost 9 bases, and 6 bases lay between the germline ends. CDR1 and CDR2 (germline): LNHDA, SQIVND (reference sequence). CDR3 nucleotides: TGTGCCAGTAGTATGGGGGGGCCCCAGCATTTT. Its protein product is CASSMGGPQHF.

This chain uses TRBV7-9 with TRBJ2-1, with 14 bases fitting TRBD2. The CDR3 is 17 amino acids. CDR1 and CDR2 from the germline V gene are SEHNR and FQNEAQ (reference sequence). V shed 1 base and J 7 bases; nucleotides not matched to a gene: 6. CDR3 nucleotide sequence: TGTGCCAGCAGCTTAGACCCGGGACTAGCGGGGGATAATGAGCAGTTCTTC. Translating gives CASSLDPGLAGDNEQFF.

Here the CDR3 reads CASSLRGAQETQYF. The CDR3 DNA reads as TGTGCCAGCAGTTTACGGGGAGCCCAAGAGACCCAGTACTTC. The gene calls are TRBV28 and TRBJ2-5, with a weak D call TRBD2 (5 bases). CDR1 and CDR2 (germline): MDHEN, SYDVKM. V shed 2 bases and J shed 1 base, with 8 bases lying between them. The CDR3 spans 14 residues. Full variable domain (rest looked up from reference TRBV28 and TRBJ2-5): DVKVTQSSRYLVKRTGEKVFLECVQDMDHENMFWYRQDPGLGLRLIYFSYDVKMKEKGDIPEGYSVSREKKERFSLILESASTNQTSMYLCASSLRGAQETQYFGPGTRLLVL.

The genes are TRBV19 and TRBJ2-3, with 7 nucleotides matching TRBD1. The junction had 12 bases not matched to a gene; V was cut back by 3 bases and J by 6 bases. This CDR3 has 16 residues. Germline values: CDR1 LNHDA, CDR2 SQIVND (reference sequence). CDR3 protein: CASSILRGNSFDTQYF. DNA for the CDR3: TGTGCCAGTAGTATCCTCAGGGGGAATAGTTTTGATACGCAGTATTTT.

CDR3 sequence reads: CASSYSGINQPQHF. For the CDR3, the DNA is TGTGCCAGCAGTTACTCTGGCATCAATCAGCCCCAGCATTTT. This chain joins TRBV6-6 and TRBJ1-5; D uncertain. The CDR3 length is 14 residues. V lost 0 bases, J lost 3 bases, and 6 bases lay in between. Germline CDR1 MNHNY, CDR2 SVGAGI (reference sequence).

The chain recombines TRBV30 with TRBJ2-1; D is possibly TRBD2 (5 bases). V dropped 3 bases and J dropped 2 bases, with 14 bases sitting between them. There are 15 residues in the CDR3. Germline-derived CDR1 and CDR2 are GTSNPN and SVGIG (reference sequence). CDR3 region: CAWRGGPNPYNEQFF. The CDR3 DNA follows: TGTGCCTGGAGAGGAGGCCCCAACCCCTACAATGAGCAGTTCTTC.

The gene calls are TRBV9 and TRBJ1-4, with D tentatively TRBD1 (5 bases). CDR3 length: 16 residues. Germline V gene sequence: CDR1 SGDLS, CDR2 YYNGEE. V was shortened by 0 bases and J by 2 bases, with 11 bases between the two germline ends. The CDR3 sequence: CASSVEARGTNEKLFF. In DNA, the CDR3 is TGTGCCAGCAGCGTAGAGGCCCGGGGCACTAATGAAAAACTGTTTTTT.

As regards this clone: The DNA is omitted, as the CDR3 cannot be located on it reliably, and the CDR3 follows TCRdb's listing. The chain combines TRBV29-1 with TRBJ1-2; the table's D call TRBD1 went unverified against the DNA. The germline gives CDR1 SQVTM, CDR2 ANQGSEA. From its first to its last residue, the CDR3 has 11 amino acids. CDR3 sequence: CSVGTGAAHTF.

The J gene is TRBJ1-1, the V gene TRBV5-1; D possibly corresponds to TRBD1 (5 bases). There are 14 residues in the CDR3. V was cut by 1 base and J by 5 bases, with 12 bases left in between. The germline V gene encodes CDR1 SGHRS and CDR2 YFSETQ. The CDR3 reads CASSLTGGATEAFF. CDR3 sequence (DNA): TGCGCCAGCAGCTTGACAGGCGGGGCTACTGAAGCTTTCTTT.

CDR3 residues: CASSQGAGGEETQYF. CDR3 nucleotides: TGCGCCAGCAGTCAAGGGGCAGGGGGCGAAGAGACCCAGTACTTC. This sequence joins TRBV23-1 and TRBJ2-5, with 8 bases that match TRBD1. TRBV23-1 is an ORF for which the function is uncertain. The V segment lost 2 bases and the J segment 3 bases; nucleotides outside the gene matches: 5. The CDR3 runs to 15 residues.

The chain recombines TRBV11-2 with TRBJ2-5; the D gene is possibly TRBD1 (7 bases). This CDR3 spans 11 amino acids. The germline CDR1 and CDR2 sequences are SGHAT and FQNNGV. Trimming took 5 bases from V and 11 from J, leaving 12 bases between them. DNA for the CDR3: TGTGCCAGCAGCCGCAGGGGGGAGCAGTACTTC. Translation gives CASSRRGEQYF.

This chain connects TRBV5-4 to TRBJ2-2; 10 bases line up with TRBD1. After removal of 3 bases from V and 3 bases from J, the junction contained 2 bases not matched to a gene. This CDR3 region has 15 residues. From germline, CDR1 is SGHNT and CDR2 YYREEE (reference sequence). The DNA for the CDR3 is TGTGCCAGCAGCTCCGGGACAGGGGACACCGGGGAGCTGTTTTTT. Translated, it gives CASSSGTGDTGELFF.

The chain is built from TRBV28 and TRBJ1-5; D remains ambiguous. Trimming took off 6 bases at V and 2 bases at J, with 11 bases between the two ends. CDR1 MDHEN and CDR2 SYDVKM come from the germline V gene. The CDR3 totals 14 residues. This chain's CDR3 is CASRARSRNQPQHF. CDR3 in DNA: TGTGCCAGCAGGGCCAGGAGCCGCAATCAGCCCCAGCATTTT.